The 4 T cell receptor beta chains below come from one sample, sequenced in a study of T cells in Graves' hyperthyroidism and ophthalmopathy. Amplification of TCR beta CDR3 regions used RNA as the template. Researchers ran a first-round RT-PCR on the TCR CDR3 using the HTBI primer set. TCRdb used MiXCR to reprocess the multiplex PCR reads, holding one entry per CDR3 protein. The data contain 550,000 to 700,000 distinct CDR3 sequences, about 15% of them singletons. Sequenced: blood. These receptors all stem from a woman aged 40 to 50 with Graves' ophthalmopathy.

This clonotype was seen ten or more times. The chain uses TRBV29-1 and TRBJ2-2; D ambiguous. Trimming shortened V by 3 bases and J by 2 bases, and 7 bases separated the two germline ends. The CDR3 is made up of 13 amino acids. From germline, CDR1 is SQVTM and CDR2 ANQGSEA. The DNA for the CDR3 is TGCAGCGTTGATCCCAGAAACACCGGGGAGCTGTTTTTT. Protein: CSVDPRNTGELFF.

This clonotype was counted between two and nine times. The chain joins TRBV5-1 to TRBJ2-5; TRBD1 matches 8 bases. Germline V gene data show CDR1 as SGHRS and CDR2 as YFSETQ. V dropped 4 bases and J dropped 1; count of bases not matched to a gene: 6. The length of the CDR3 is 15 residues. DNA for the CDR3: TGCGCCAGCAGCCCGGACAGGGCGGGCCAAGAGACCCAGTACTTC. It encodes CASSPDRAGQETQYF.

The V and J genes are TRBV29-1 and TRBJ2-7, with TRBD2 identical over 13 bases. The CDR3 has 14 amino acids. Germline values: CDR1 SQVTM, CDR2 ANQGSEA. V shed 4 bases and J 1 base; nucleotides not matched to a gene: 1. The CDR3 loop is CSVVGLAGSYEQYF. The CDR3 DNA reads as TGCAGCGTTGTGGGACTAGCGGGGTCCTACGAGCAGTACTTC.

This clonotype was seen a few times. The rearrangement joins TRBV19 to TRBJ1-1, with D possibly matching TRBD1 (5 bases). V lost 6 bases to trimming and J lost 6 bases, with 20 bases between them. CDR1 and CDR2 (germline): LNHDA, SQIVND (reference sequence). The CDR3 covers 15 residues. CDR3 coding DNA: TGTGCCAGTAGCCTGGTTGGCGGGGCCTTGCCTGAAGCTTTCTTT. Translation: CASSLVGGALPEAFF.